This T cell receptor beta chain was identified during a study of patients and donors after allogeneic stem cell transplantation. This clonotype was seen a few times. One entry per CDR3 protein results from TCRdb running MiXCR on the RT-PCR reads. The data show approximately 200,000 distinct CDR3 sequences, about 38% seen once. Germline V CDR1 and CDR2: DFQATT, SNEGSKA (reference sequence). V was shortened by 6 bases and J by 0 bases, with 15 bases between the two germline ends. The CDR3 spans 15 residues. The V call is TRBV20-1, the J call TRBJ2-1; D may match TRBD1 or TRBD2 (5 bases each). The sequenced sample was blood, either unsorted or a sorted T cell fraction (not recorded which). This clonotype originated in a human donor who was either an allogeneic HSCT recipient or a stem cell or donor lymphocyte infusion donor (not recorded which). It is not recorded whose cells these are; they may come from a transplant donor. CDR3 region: CSAQRGASSYNEQFF. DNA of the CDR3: TGCAGTGCCCAGAGGGGCGCCAGCTCCTACAATGAGCAGTTCTTC.